The sequence of this T cell receptor (beta chain) was determined in a study of breast tumors, draining lymph nodes, adjacent tissues. The CDR3 comprises 11 residues, both ends counted. CDR1 is DFQATT, CDR2 SNEGSKA, per germline (reference sequence). The lymph nodes were axillary draining lymph nodes from breast cancer patients. Regarding this clonotype: Without the conserved terminal phenylalanine or tryptophan, this CDR3 likely stems from a read error. It is unclear where the CDR3 begins or ends on the DNA, so no DNA is shown, and the CDR3 is as TCRdb lists it.

TCRdb fed the multiplex PCR reads into MiXCR, producing one record per CDR3 protein. This table holds under 350,000 distinct CDR3 sequences, around 30% found once. This sequence joins TRBV20-1 and TRBJ2-1. The sample taken for sequencing was axillary lymph node tissue. The sequence was collected from a female donor with breast cancer. Some clones in this sample may be carry-over from other donors' samples. The CDR3 spells CSASYRLEELL.